This T cell receptor beta chain was sequenced for a study of cytomegalovirus exposure and HLA in healthy donors. Findings and limits, study-wide: Further analysis was carried out later, and it showed several of the most significant clusters appearing linked to common viral pathogens. The dataset shows that most TCR sequences were rare, while some public TCRs occurred in many donors.

V was clipped by 3 bases and J by 5 bases, with 7 bases between them. The CDR3 covers 12 residues. Germline V lookup: CDR1 LNHDA, CDR2 SQIVND (reference sequence). As for this clone: What it recognizes is unknown.

Primers: 60 Vbeta forward and 13 Jbeta reverse. Original processing methods: An analysis that came later counted some 80 million unique TCR beta chains, some 11 million shared. Clones were sequenced by immunoSEQ multiplex PCR, and TCRdb holds only the in-frame ones, with some missing. That table supplies the V and J calls and clone size; D and trimming were determined from the DNA. The sample has some 120,000 clones, 74% seen once; the top ten hold roughly 6.3%. Sample: PBMCs. The rearrangement links TRBV19 to TRBJ1-1; D gene unclear. This clonotype was obtained from a woman between 45 and 60 years old in good health and CMV-seropositive. The CDR3 region is CASSMAGTEAFF. CDR3 DNA sequence: TGTGCCAGTAGTATGGCCGGGACTGAAGCTTTCTTT.